This note documents a single TCR beta chain sequence. Those enrolled, adults aged about 18 to 89 years, came from about two dozen US areas. V shed 3 bases and J shed 7 bases, with 13 bases lying between them. From germline, CDR1 is SGDLS and CDR2 YYNGEE. This CDR3 comprises 13 residues. The sample is drawn from a study of blood T cell repertoires in COVID-19. Study summary: Sample material is recorded as cDNA or gDNA derived from T cells, B-cell-depleted T cells, or PBMCs.

TCRdb's copy holds only in-frame clones and misses some; the assay was immunoSEQ multiplex PCR. This sample carries 250,000 to 350,000 clones, around 84% of them seen once, and the ten largest clones take roughly 2.5%. This TCR derives from a woman aged 45-65 years who had recovered from COVID-19. The chain combines TRBV9 with TRBJ1-2; a possible D gene is TRBD1 (5 bases). The sample taken for sequencing was PBMCs or T cells enriched from blood (not recorded which). As DNA, the CDR3 is TGTGCCAGCAGCGCGGGGGGTCTGGCTGGCTACACCTTC. Residues: CASSAGGLAGYTF.